This T cell receptor beta chain was profiled in a study of T cells after posttransplantation cyclophosphamide. Data came from immunoSEQ multiplex PCR; TCRdb stores just in-frame clones and leaves some out. The table lists around 20,000 clones, around four fifths of them singletons, with about 8.6% in the top ten. CDR1 is DFQATT and CDR2 is SNEGSKA in the germline V gene (reference sequence). Trimming shortened V by 6 bases and J by 3 bases, and 8 bases separated the two germline ends. CDR3 length: 11 residues. Comment on this clone: Its antigen remains unknown.

Study findings and constraints: Donor-recipient repertoire similarity was low at 1-2 months, rising over year one. After PTCy, TRB diversity resembled that of CNI/methotrexate controls.

The sequence derives from a man aged 25-40 years in good health and a related stem cell transplant donor. V usage is TRBV20-1 and J usage is TRBJ1-1; D unclear. Sequences were obtained from memory CD4+ T cells sorted from blood. The CDR3 DNA reads as TGCAGTGCCGCCAGTGACACTGAAGCTTTCTTT. As protein: CSAASDTEAFF.